The entry below describes one TCR beta chain. This specimen belongs to a study of monozygotic twins with inflammatory bowel disease. Germline CDR1 MDHEN, CDR2 SYDVKM. The CDR3 has 13 amino acids. Via template switching, UMIs carrying a 6-nucleotide sample barcode were introduced. No DNA is given; TCRdb re-called the 5' RACE reads and lists each CDR3 protein once. Its listing shows approximately 400,000 distinct CDR3 sequences. Sequencing was performed on blood. This chain joins TRBV28 and TRBJ1-5. The TCR sequence derives from a human donor with ulcerative colitis or Crohn's disease, or a healthy co-twin of an affected twin (not recorded which). CDR3 protein: CASIAELNQPQHF. Full variable domain (rest looked up from reference TRBV28 and TRBJ1-5): DVKVTQSSRYLVKRTGEKVFLECVQDMDHENMFWYRQDPGLGLRLIYFSYDVKMKEKGDIPEGYSVSREKKERFSLILESASTNQTSMYLCASIAELNQPQHFGDGTRLSIL.